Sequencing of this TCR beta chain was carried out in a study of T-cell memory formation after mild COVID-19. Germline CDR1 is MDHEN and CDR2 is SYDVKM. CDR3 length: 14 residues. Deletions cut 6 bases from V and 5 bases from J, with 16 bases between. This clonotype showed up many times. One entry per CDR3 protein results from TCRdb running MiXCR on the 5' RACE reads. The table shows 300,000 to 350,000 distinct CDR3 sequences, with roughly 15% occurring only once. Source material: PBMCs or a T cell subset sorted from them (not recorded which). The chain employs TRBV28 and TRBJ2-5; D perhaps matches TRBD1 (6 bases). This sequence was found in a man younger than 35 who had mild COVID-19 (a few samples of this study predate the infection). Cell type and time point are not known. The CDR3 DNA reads TGTGCCAGCAGGGGAAGGGGGAGATGGGAGACCCAGTACTTC. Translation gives CASRGRGRWETQYF.